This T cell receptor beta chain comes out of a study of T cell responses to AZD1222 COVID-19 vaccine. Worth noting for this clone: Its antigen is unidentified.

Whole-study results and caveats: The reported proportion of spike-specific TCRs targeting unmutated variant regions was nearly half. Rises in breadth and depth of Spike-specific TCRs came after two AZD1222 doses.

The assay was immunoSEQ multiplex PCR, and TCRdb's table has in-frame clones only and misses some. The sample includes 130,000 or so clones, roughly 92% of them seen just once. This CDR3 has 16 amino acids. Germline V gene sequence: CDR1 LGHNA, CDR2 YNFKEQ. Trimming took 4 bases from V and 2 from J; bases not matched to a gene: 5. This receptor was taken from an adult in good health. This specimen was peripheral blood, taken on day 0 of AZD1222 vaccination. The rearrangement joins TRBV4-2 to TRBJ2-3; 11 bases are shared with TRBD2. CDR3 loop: CASSPVGLAVTDTQYF. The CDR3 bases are TGTGCCAGCAGCCCGGTGGGACTAGCGGTCACAGATACGCAGTATTTT.